This TCR beta chain derives from a study of T cells in Graves' hyperthyroidism and ophthalmopathy (dated by TCRdb to the late 2010s). Describing the broader study: Peripheral blood samples were taken at initial diagnosis, before any treatment was given. TCR V-J signatures able to tell the groups apart were searched for in a discovery cohort of approximately 95 patients, of whom over 40 had Graves' ophthalmopathy and 57 had stable Graves' hyperthyroidism. Thyroid tissue and blood T-cell repertoires from about 6 Graves' hyperthyroidism patients were also compared in the study. Whether ophthalmopathy could be predicted prospectively was tested in an independent validation cohort made up of approximately 19 hyperthyroidism patients plus 17 patients who later progressed to ophthalmopathy. The paper reports TCR Vbeta CDR3 sequencing of about 140 peripheral blood samples: around 45 ophthalmopathy, about 75 hyperthyroidism and around 17 progressor patients. For training and testing, the 80 to 100 patients in the discovery cohort were randomly divided in a 7:3 ratio. After blood sampling, hyperthyroidism patients were treated with methimazole at a starting dose of 30 mg daily, and ophthalmopathy patients were treated with high-dose intravenous methylprednisolone.

Stable Graves' hyperthyroidism was defined as the absence of progression to ophthalmopathy over 18 months of follow-up. Hyperthyroidism patients were aged 18 to 65 years and newly diagnosed, with disease duration of less than 2 months. Exclusion was applied to patients with uncontrolled infections, other autoimmune diseases, pregnancy or lactation. Diagnoses relied on clinical symptoms, serum thyroxine and TRAb, thyroid ultrasound and orbital computed tomography. PBMCs were separated from under 11 ml of fresh peripheral blood using Ficoll-Paque density gradient centrifugation. Total RNA was extracted with Trizol reagent, and quality was checked on an Agilent 2100 Bioanalyzer. General study outcomes and caveats: In cross-validation, a model built on a 13 V-J signature told ophthalmopathy apart from stable hyperthyroidism with just under 90% sensitivity and roughly 81% specificity, and in testing the same model reached 80%/75%. Blood samples also contained most of the expanded thyroid clonotypes (frequency above 0.001), which suggests that blood repertoires may reflect thyroid immune responses. In validation, progression to ophthalmopathy was predicted by the model with nearly 71% sensitivity and just over 72% specificity, a median of 6.5 months before onset. No statistical method was used to fix the sample size in advance, and group allocation was not hidden from the investigators.

In the case of this clonotype: There is no known antigen for this receptor. Nothing much larger sits one base from this clone, and base qualities are not available.

Amplification of TCR beta CDR3 regions was carried out from RNA transcripts. A first-round RT-PCR of the TCR CDR3 used the HTBI primer set with the Qiagen OneStep RT-PCR kit. A second multiplex PCR round built the libraries, followed by size selection and purification. Libraries were sequenced paired-end with 100 bp reads on an Illumina HiSeq2000. The study's own analysis went as follows. SOAPnuke was used to process the raw data, removing reads that contained adapters or uncalled bases, had a mean Phred below 15, or lacked an exact match to the constant primer or identifier. High-quality paired reads were merged with COPE v1.2.5, and unique nucleotide sequences were defined as clonotypes. MiTCR v1.1 was used to align the clonotypes against IMGT TRBV, TRBD and TRBJ reference segments. Analysis was restricted to V-J combinations with a frequency above 0.0001, which covered 99% to 99.2% of repertoires. A TCS score was defined as the ratio of F50 (clonal expansion) to E x V (chaos), with BLOSUM62-based TCRdist applied between CDR3 peptides within each V-J. Welch's t-statistics and random forest reduced around 510 V-J features to 13, which were used in a naive Bayes classifier (R e1071). Through fastp at Q25 and MiXCR, TCRdb rebuilt clones from the public reads, retaining in-frame beta chains. Rows are unified per CDR3 protein, each entry keeping the most common DNA and genes. The V and J calls were determined by TCRdb, not by the authors. The sample table contains more than 150,000 distinct CDR3 sequences; only one count was recorded for about 18% of them. The ten top clones hold roughly 29% of the sample.

What was sequenced was blood. The receptor was isolated from a woman between 50 and 59 years old with Graves' hyperthyroidism.

The CDR3 in this case is CASSQVGSTYNEQFF. The DNA is TGCGCCAGCAGCCAAGTAGGCAGTACTTACAATGAGCAGTTCTTC. The chain links TRBV4-1 with TRBJ2-1; the D gene cannot be resolved reliably. V is reduced by 1 base and J by 4 bases, leaving a spacing of 11 bases between them. The cysteine opens and the phenylalanine closes a CDR3 of 15 amino acids. CDR3 DNA only is kept here, 45 bases in frame from base 1. In the germline V gene, CDR1 corresponds to MGHRA and CDR2 to YSYEKL.